One sample yielded the 32 T cell receptor beta chains listed below, sequenced in a study of T cell responses to AZD1222 COVID-19 vaccine. Data came from immunoSEQ multiplex PCR; TCRdb stores just in-frame clones and leaves some out. The sample holds 150,000 to 200,000 clones, under 95% seen once. Material: peripheral blood, obtained 28 days after the second AZD1222 dose. These receptors all come from an adult who received the AZD1222 COVID-19 vaccine.

CDR3 bases: TGTGCCAGTGGGACTAGCGGGAATGAGCAGTTCTTC. Amino acid sequence: CASGTSGNEQFF. The chain links TRBV19 to TRBJ2-1; 12 positions match TRBD2. The J segment lost 7 bases and the V segment lost 8 bases, leaving 0 bases of the junction unmatched. The CDR3 contains 12 residues. Germline V gives CDR1 LNHDA, CDR2 SQIVND (reference sequence). Filled out from reference TRBV19 and TRBJ2-1, the complete variable domain reads DGGITQSPKYLFRKEGQNVTLSCEQNLNHDAMYWYRQDPGQGLRLIYYSQIVNDFQKGDIAEGYSVSREKKESFPLTVTSAQKNPTAFYLCASGTSGNEQFFGPGTRLTVL.

By sample share, this clone is medium-sized. The rearrangement links TRBV4-2 to TRBJ1-3; D is unclear. The CDR3 spans 17 residues. V dropped 5 bases and J dropped 0 bases, with 17 bases sitting between them. CDR1 LGHNA and CDR2 YNFKEQ come from the germline V gene. As DNA, the CDR3 is TGTGCCAGCAGCTCCGCCCTTGGGGAAAGCTCTGGAAACACCATATATTTT. It yields the protein CASSSALGESSGNTIYF.

This chain connects TRBV6-5 to TRBJ2-1; D is undetermined. Germline-derived CDR1 and CDR2 are MNHEY and SVGAGI. The CDR3 runs 14 residues. V was clipped by 6 bases and J by 0 bases, with 9 bases between them. The CDR3 loop is CASRRETSYNEQFF. The CDR3 DNA reads as TGTGCCAGCAGGCGAGAGACCTCCTACAATGAGCAGTTCTTC.

This clone has a single count. The J gene is TRBJ1-2, the V gene TRBV19; 8 bases line up with TRBD1. V gave up 3 bases and J gave up 4 bases; unmatched junction bases: 7. The CDR3 contains 15 residues. The germline V gene has CDR1 LNHDA and CDR2 SQIVND (reference sequence). In nucleotides, the CDR3 is TGTGCCAGTAGTATCCCAGGGGGCGCAAGCTATGGCTACACCTTC. This sequence encodes CASSIPGGASYGYTF.

This clone appeared a single time. The chain recombines TRBV28 with TRBJ1-2, with a tentative D call TRBD1 (5 bases). This CDR3 region has 15 residues. Trimming removed 6 bases at V and 4 bases at J, with 18 bases between. Germline V CDR1 and CDR2: MDHEN, SYDVKM. CDR3 residues: CASSQPGTGAYGYTF. In nucleotides, the CDR3 is TGTGCCAGCAGCCAACCAGGCACAGGTGCCTATGGCTACACCTTC.

The gene calls are TRBV3-1 (or the pseudogene TRBV3-2) and TRBJ1-1; D uncertain. The CDR3 contains 16 residues. V dropped 0 bases and J dropped 9 bases, with 20 bases sitting between them. Per the germline V gene, CDR1 is LGHDT and CDR2 is YNNKEL (reference sequence). The CDR3 DNA follows: TGTGCCAGCAGCCAAGATGTGGCAGCCCAATGGGCGAAAGCTTTCTTT. Translated, it gives CASSQDVAAQWAKAFF.

This chain joins TRBV29-1 and TRBJ2-1; D might be TRBD2 (6 bases). This CDR3 is 14 amino acids long. The V end lost 7 bases, the J end lost 5 bases, and 18 bases lay between the germline ends. Per germline, CDR1 SQVTM and CDR2 ANQGSEA. This CDR3 reads CSALPRLGDNEQFF. The CDR3 DNA is TGCAGCGCTCTTCCAAGACTAGGGGACAATGAGCAGTTCTTC.

The chain recombines TRBV2 with TRBJ1-1; D is perhaps TRBD1 (6 bases). The CDR3 loop spans 16 amino acids. Germline V gives CDR1 SNHLY, CDR2 FYNNEI. Trimming pared 3 bases from V and 5 bases from J, leaving 19 bases between. Written as DNA, the CDR3 is TGTGCCAGCAGTGACGGCCGAATCAGGGGTGCGACTGAAGCTTTCTTT. Encoded protein: CASSDGRIRGATEAFF.

The chain couples TRBV28 to TRBJ2-5; no clear D gene. Germline V gives CDR1 MDHEN, CDR2 SYDVKM. The CDR3 has 14 amino acids. V shed 1 base and J shed 0 bases, with 6 bases lying between them. The CDR3 region has the DNA TGTGCCAGCAGTTTATTTGCTCACCAAGAGACCCAGTACTTC. This codes for CASSLFAHQETQYF.

The chain recombines TRBV7-8 with TRBJ1-1; 7 bases fit TRBD1. The CDR3 contains 13 residues. Germline lookup yields CDR1 SGHVS and CDR2 FQNEAQ. J gave up 2 bases and V 6 bases, and 3 bases lay outside the gene matches. CDR3 bases: TGTGCCAGCAGTCAGGGGGTCAACACTGAAGCTTTCTTT. Protein product: CASSQGVNTEAFF. The full variable domain, rest sourced from reference TRBV7-8 and TRBJ1-1, is GAGVSQSPRYKVAKRGQDVALRCDPISGHVSLFWYQQALGQGPEFLTYFQNEAQLDKSGLPSDRFFAERPEGSVSTLKIQRTQQEDSAVYLCASSQGVNTEAFFGQGTRLTVV.

The genes are TRBV3-1 (or the pseudogene TRBV3-2) and TRBJ2-5; the D is unclear. The CDR3 has 15 residues. Germline CDR1 and CDR2: LGHDT and YNNKEL (reference sequence). Trimming took 3 bases from V and 5 from J, leaving 16 bases between them. CDR3 region: CASSQRPAVGETQYF. CDR3 DNA sequence: TGTGCCAGCAGCCAGCGACCCGCGGTGGGGGAGACCCAGTACTTC.

The chain joins TRBV11-2 to TRBJ1-2, with TRBD1 identical over 7 bases. Looked up from germline, CDR1 is SGHAT and CDR2 is FQNNGV. Germline trimming cut 2 bases from V and 2 bases from J; bases unmatched to any gene: 5. This CDR3 contains 15 residues. Here the CDR3 DNA reads TGTGCCAGCAGCTTATCGTCGGGACAGAACTATGGCTACACCTTC. Translation gives CASSLSSGQNYGYTF.

The chain links TRBV19 to TRBJ2-1, with a tentative D call TRBD2 (6 bases). The CDR3 is 14 amino acids. With 5 bases removed from V and 3 bases from J, the gap between germline ends came to 11 bases. Germline CDR1 and CDR2: LNHDA and SQIVND (reference sequence). CDR3 region: CASSPWGVYNEQFF. The CDR3 DNA is TGTGCCAGTAGTCCCTGGGGGGTCTACAATGAGCAGTTCTTC. Combining the CDR3 with reference TRBV19 and TRBJ2-1 gives the whole variable domain DGGITQSPKYLFRKEGQNVTLSCEQNLNHDAMYWYRQDPGQGLRLIYYSQIVNDFQKGDIAEGYSVSREKKESFPLTVTSAQKNPTAFYLCASSPWGVYNEQFFGPGTRLTVL.

The chain links TRBV7-8 to TRBJ1-1, with 9 bases identical to TRBD1. The CDR3 consists of 14 residues. Germline CDR1 and CDR2: SGHVS and FQNEAQ. Trimming took 4 bases from V and 5 from J; bases not matched to a gene: 5. DNA for the CDR3: TGTGCCAGCAGCTCTAGGACAGGGGTGACTGAAGCTTTCTTT. It yields the protein CASSSRTGVTEAFF.

The chain joins TRBV19 to TRBJ2-5; D is possibly TRBD2 (5 bases). This CDR3 is 12 amino acids long. Germline values: CDR1 LNHDA, CDR2 SQIVND (reference sequence). V was cut by 5 bases and J by 5 bases, with 9 bases left in between. CDR3 in amino acids: CASSERWETQYF. The CDR3 nucleotides read TGTGCCAGTAGTGAGCGGTGGGAGACCCAGTACTTC.

Points on this clone: Other DNA sequences in this specimen translate into the identical CDR3. The V and J genes are TRBV30 and TRBJ2-3; TRBD2 matches at 14 bases. Germline V gives CDR1 GTSNPN, CDR2 SVGIG (reference sequence). The trim removed 0 bases at V and 1 base at J, leaving 0 bases unmatched. CDR3 length equals 16 residues. The CDR3 here is CAWSVGLAGGTDTQYF. CDR3 in DNA: TGTGCCTGGAGTGTGGGACTAGCGGGAGGCACAGATACGCAGTATTTT. Drawing the rest from reference TRBV30 and TRBJ2-3, the complete variable domain is SQTIHQWPATLVQPVGSPLSLECTVEGTSNPNLYWYRQAAGRGLQLLFYSVGIGQISSEVPQNLSASRPQDRQFILSSKKLLLSDSGFYLCAWSVGLAGGTDTQYFGPGTRLTVL.

The chain is built from TRBV28 and TRBJ2-5; D unresolved. The CDR3 length is 14 residues. Looked up from germline, CDR1 is MDHEN and CDR2 is SYDVKM. The V and J ends lost 3 bases and 3 bases respectively, with 11 bases between them. CDR3 nucleotides: TGTGCCAGCAGTTTTTCGGGTAGGGAAGAGACCCAGTACTTC. It encodes CASSFSGREETQYF. The complete variable domain, with remaining parts taken from reference TRBV28 and TRBJ2-5, reads DVKVTQSSRYLVKRTGEKVFLECVQDMDHENMFWYRQDPGLGLRLIYFSYDVKMKEKGDIPEGYSVSREKKERFSLILESASTNQTSMYLCASSFSGREETQYFGPGTRLLVL.

This sequence joins TRBV27 and TRBJ2-3; TRBD2 might be the D (6 bases). The CDR3 spans 16 residues. Trimming left V 4 bases short and J 2 bases short, with 16 bases between. Germline lookup yields CDR1 MNHEY and CDR2 SMNVEV (reference sequence). The CDR3 spells CASSSGRGSLTDTQYF. DNA of the CDR3: TGTGCCAGCAGTTCGGGCCGGGGGTCCCTCACAGATACGCAGTATTTT.

The chain employs TRBV2 and TRBJ1-5; 7 nucleotides align to TRBD1. From germline, CDR1 is SNHLY and CDR2 FYNNEI. The ends lost 5 bases at V and 5 bases at J; junction bases unmatched: 6. The CDR3 length is 14 residues. The DNA of the CDR3 is TGTGCCAGCAGTTTCGGGACAGAATATCAGCCCCAGCATTTT. It translates to CASSFGTEYQPQHF.

This chain links TRBV7-8 with TRBJ2-2, with 12 bases identical to TRBD2. The CDR3 loop spans 14 amino acids. V lost 8 bases, J lost 7 bases, and 5 bases stayed unmatched. The V gene's germline CDR1 is SGHVS and CDR2 FQNEAQ. CDR3 DNA sequence: TGTGCCAGCCAACTAGCGGGAGGCCACGGGGAGCTGTTTTTT. Its translation is CASQLAGGHGELFF.

The CDR3 DNA is TGTGCCAGCAGTTTACGGGGGACAGGGATGGTTCAGCCCCAGCATTTT. This codes for CASSLRGTGMVQPQHF. The gene calls are TRBV27 and TRBJ1-5, with 9 bases identical to TRBD1. From germline, CDR1 is MNHEY and CDR2 SMNVEV (reference sequence). After removal of 2 bases from V and 6 bases from J, the junction contained 8 bases not matched to a gene. The CDR3 extends over 16 amino acids.

The chain combines TRBV2 with TRBJ1-2; D gene uncertain. Germline lookup yields CDR1 SNHLY and CDR2 FYNNEI. The CDR3 runs 13 residues. V dropped 2 bases and J dropped 3 bases, with 7 bases sitting between them. The CDR3 sequence is CASSERQYYGYTF. The CDR3, as DNA: TGTGCCAGCAGTGAAAGGCAGTACTATGGCTACACCTTC.

V usage is TRBV7-6 and J usage is TRBJ2-1; 9 bases are a match to TRBD2. From germline, CDR1 is SGHVS and CDR2 FNYEAQ. The CDR3 is made up of 16 amino acids. Trimming removed 1 base from V and 6 bases from J; junction bases left unmatched: 7. The CDR3 DNA sequence: TGTGCCAGCAGCTTAGTTCCAGCGGGGGGCTCCAATGAGCAGTTCTTC. Its protein product is CASSLVPAGGSNEQFF.

This sequence joins TRBV2 and TRBJ1-5; D may be TRBD1 (5 bases). The germline CDR1 and CDR2 sequences are SNHLY and FYNNEI. V was cut by 3 bases and J by 7 bases, with 16 bases left in between. This CDR3 comprises 15 residues. CDR3: CASSEDEGMRQPQHF. CDR3 coding DNA: TGTGCCAGCAGTGAGGATGAGGGGATGAGGCAGCCCCAGCATTTT.

The V call is TRBV19, the J call TRBJ1-5; possibly TRBD1 for D (6 bases). Trimming took off 10 bases at V and 11 bases at J, with 15 bases between the two ends. The CDR3 length is 11 residues. Germline loops: CDR1 LNHDA, CDR2 SQIVND (reference sequence). CDR3 region: CATLGGATQHF. The DNA for the CDR3 is TGTGCCACCCTGGGGGGGGCTACCCAGCATTTT. The full variable domain, in which reference TRBV19 and TRBJ1-5 provide the parts outside the CDR3, is DGGITQSPKYLFRKEGQNVTLSCEQNLNHDAMYWYRQDPGQGLRLIYYSQIVNDFQKGDIAEGYSVSREKKESFPLTVTSAQKNPTAFYLCATLGGATQHFGDGTRLSIL.

This clone was recorded only once. This sequence joins TRBV11-2 and TRBJ1-3, with D hard to call. CDR1 SGHAT and CDR2 FQNNGV come from the germline V gene. The CDR3 spans 15 residues. V lost 2 bases and J 1 base, leaving 9 bases between the germline ends. The CDR3: CASSLRSLSGNTIYF. For the CDR3, the DNA is TGTGCCAGCAGCTTAAGGTCTCTGTCTGGAAACACCATATATTTT.

J is TRBJ2-7 and V is TRBV29-1; 14 positions agree with TRBD2. The CDR3 sequence is 16 residues long. J was trimmed by 6 bases and V by 5 bases; bases with no gene match: 12. Germline V gives CDR1 SQVTM, CDR2 ANQGSEA. This CDR3 is CSVTAGTSGSLPEQYF. In DNA, the CDR3 is TGCAGCGTTACCGCCGGGACTAGCGGGAGTCTCCCCGAGCAGTACTTC.

This clone has only a few counts. V gene TRBV18 combines with J gene TRBJ2-5, with a tentative D call TRBD2 (5 bases). This CDR3 has 17 amino acids. Germline CDR1 and CDR2: KGHSH and LQKENI. V was pared by 0 bases and J by 0 bases, with 14 bases between. The CDR3 is CASSPPAAARYQETQYF. In DNA, the CDR3 is TGTGCCAGCTCACCACCAGCGGCAGCCCGGTACCAAGAGACCCAGTACTTC.

The rearrangement links TRBV11-3 to TRBJ2-3, with D unresolved. The CDR3 totals 14 residues. CDR1 is SGHNT, CDR2 YENEEA, per germline. Trimming left V 5 bases short and J 7 bases short, with 16 bases between. CDR3 residues: CASSPGWLGNTQYF. The CDR3 bases are TGTGCCAGCAGCCCCGGGTGGCTAGGCAATACGCAGTATTTT.

The gene calls are TRBV15 and TRBJ1-2; D perhaps matches TRBD1 (6 bases). Germline lookup yields CDR1 LNHNV and CDR2 YYDKDF (reference sequence). The V gene lost 1 base and the J gene lost 7 bases, with 10 bases spanning the gap. There are 13 residues in the CDR3. The CDR3 DNA reads as TGTGCCACCAGCAGAGGGGGGGCTGGTGGCTACACCTTC. It yields the protein CATSRGGAGGYTF.

The genes are TRBV18 and TRBJ2-5; weak D call: TRBD2 (5 bases). Germline V lookup: CDR1 KGHSH, CDR2 LQKENI. The V end lost 8 bases, the J end lost 5 bases, and 18 bases lay between the germline ends. The CDR3 covers 14 residues. The CDR3 DNA sequence: TGTGCCAGCCAAGCTTTGGAGCGGAGGGAGACCCAGTACTTC. It yields the protein CASQALERRETQYF.

J is TRBJ1-2 and V is TRBV27, with TRBD1 as a possible D gene (5 bases). The germline CDR1 and CDR2 sequences are MNHEY and SMNVEV (reference sequence). The V end lost 6 bases, the J end lost 3 bases, and 8 bases lay between the germline ends. The length of the CDR3 is 12 residues. The CDR3 DNA is TGTGCCAGCAGGGGGCAGCACTATGGCTACACCTTC. Its protein product is CASRGQHYGYTF.